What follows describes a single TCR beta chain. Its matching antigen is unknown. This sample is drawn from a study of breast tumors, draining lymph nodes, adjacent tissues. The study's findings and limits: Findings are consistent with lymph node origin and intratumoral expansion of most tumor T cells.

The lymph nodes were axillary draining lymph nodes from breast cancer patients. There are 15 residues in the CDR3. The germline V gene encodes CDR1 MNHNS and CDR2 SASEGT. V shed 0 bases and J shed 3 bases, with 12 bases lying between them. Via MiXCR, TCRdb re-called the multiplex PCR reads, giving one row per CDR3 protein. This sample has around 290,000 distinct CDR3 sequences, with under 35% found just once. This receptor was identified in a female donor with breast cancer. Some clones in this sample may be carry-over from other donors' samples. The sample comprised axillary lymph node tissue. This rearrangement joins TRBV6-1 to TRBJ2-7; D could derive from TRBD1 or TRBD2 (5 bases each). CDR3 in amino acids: CASSEARGRNYEQYF. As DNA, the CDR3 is TGTGCCAGCAGTGAAGCGAGGGGTAGGAACTACGAGCAGTACTTC.